Listed below are T cell receptor beta chains from one sample, sequenced in a study of technical replicates of blood from a handful of donors. Method: immunoSEQ multiplex PCR; TCRdb's copy keeps in-frame clones and lacks some. The sample has tens of thousands of clones, about 95% seen once. The sequenced material came from PBMCs. The receptors come from a human donor in good health. Some clones in this sample may be carry-over from other donors' samples. Each CDR3 is given without its conserved first and last residue. A D gene is named only where the DNA matches it firmly. Clone sizes are given selectively: once, few, many, or a class where the clone is expanded.

TRBV23-1	TRBJ2-5	TRBD2	-	ASSHRTSGKGSQAQTQY
TRBV6-1	TRBJ2-3	TRBD2	-	ASGPGLEYTQY
TRBV7-3	TRBJ2-3	TRBD2	once	ASSRILAPTDTQY
TRBV19	TRBJ2-5	TRBD1	-	ASAGQGAGETQY
TRBV12-5	TRBJ2-1	-	-	ASAPSSGNSYNEQF
TRBV2	TRBJ1-6	-	-	ASRTWGGNSPLH
TRBV7-9	TRBJ1-1	TRBD1	-	ASSSGQGNTEAF
TRBV18	TRBJ1-2	-	-	ASSPGLGAEYGYT
TRBV5-1	TRBJ2-1	TRBD1	-	ASSKIQGAGNEQF
TRBV7-2	TRBJ1-5	TRBD1	-	ASSRDRGLQPQH
TRBV7-9	TRBJ2-7	-	-	ASSRGIPLAEQY
TRBV7-2	TRBJ2-3	TRBD2	-	ASSFSGGAITDTQY
TRBV7-9	TRBJ1-1	-	-	ASSLSTQGAF
TRBV15	TRBJ2-1	TRBD2	once	ATSRRAGGGSNEQF
TRBV18	TRBJ2-3	TRBD2	once	ASSLNGGATDTQY
TRBV15	TRBJ1-1	-	-	ATSREDRNTEAF
TRBV10-3	TRBJ2-7	TRBD2	-	AISRLAGARSYEQY
TRBV2	TRBJ2-5	TRBD1	-	ASRHRDRAQTQY
TRBV5-5	TRBJ2-1	-	-	ASSTRTATSGNEQF
TRBV9	TRBJ1-2	-	-	ARLREGANYGYT
TRBV5-1	TRBJ1-5	-	-	ASSLDGGNQPQH
TRBV30	TRBJ1-2	-	-	AWGIDTSYGYT
TRBV11-2	TRBJ2-2	-	-	ASSLDGGPTGELF
TRBV4-1	TRBJ2-1	TRBD2	-	ASSQTLAGVSYNEQF
TRBV5-6	TRBJ1-2	TRBD1	-	ASSLDRGPGYT
TRBV12-5	TRBJ2-2	TRBD2	-	ASGLAGLPNTGELF
TRBV27	TRBJ2-3	TRBD1	-	ASRPWGTGGPTDTQY
TRBV10-3	TRBJ1-1	-	-	AISAVNTEAF
TRBV4-2	TRBJ2-5	TRBD2	-	ASSMRLAGNRETQY
TRBV4-1	TRBJ1-5	TRBD1	-	ASSKGQGAGGSNQPQH
TRBV19	TRBJ1-3	TRBD1	-	ASSLTGVFGNTIY
TRBV11-2	TRBJ2-1	TRBD2	-	ASSRLGAGGYNEQF
TRBV18	TRBJ1-2	TRBD1	-	ASSPGTGGDYGYT
TRBV7-2	TRBJ2-7	-	-	ASSLGRSSYEQY
TRBV30	TRBJ2-7	-	-	AWSPTSYEQY
TRBV13	TRBJ2-3	TRBD2	-	ASSLRGGQTDTQY
TRBV5-1	TRBJ1-2	-	-	ASSLAVQVWGYT
TRBV5-6	TRBJ1-1	-	-	ASSLGSAEAF
TRBV11-1	TRBJ1-2	-	-	ASSDRTDYGYT
TRBV10-3	TRBJ1-5	-	-	AISEEQALDQPQH
TRBV18	TRBJ1-1	-	-	ASSLREGVNTEAF
TRBV9	TRBJ2-1	TRBD2	-	ASSAPSGGFNEQF
TRBV5-6	TRBJ1-1	-	once	ASSPKDRLNTEAF
TRBV18	TRBJ2-7	TRBD2	-	ASSHEGGLAGAYEQY
TRBV27	TRBJ1-1	TRBD1	-	ASSSRTGDTEAF
TRBV30	TRBJ2-1	TRBD2	-	AWSRAGVYNEQF
TRBV6-5	TRBJ2-3	TRBD2	-	ASSRGGPGTDTQY
TRBV10-2	TRBJ2-1	-	-	ASSDEGRRTNEQF
TRBV30	TRBJ1-2	-	-	AWSVDFGSNYGYT
TRBV2	TRBJ2-7	TRBD1	-	ASSGGQGSSYEQY
TRBV5-1	TRBJ2-3	-	-	ASSISSDTQY
TRBV7-3	TRBJ2-1	-	-	ASSVIANNEQF
TRBV13	TRBJ1-6	-	-	ASTPRGGNNSPLH
TRBV5-1	TRBJ2-5	-	-	ASSLSGETQY
TRBV9	TRBJ2-5	TRBD2	once	ASSVTSGTGETQY